What follows are 24 T cell receptor beta chains derived from one specimen sequenced in a study of T cells in Graves' hyperthyroidism and ophthalmopathy. Regions amplified from RNA transcripts were the TCR beta CDR3 regions. TCR CDR3 regions were first amplified by RT-PCR with HTBI primers. MiXCR, applied by TCRdb to the multiplex PCR reads, yields one record per CDR3 protein. The sample carries around 600,000 distinct CDR3 sequences, about 14% recorded once. The sample consisted of blood. Receptors originate from a woman in her 50s with Graves' ophthalmopathy.

With respect to this clonotype: This may be a read error, as it is one base from a much larger clone. J is TRBJ2-7 and V is TRBV11-2, with TRBD1 identical over 7 bases. The CDR3 is made up of 15 amino acids. V dropped 3 bases and J dropped 4; count of bases not matched to a gene: 9. The germline gives CDR1 SGHAT, CDR2 FQNNGV. Here the CDR3 DNA reads TGTGCCAGCAGCTTTGGGACAGAGAATTTTTACGAGCAGTACTTC. Residues: CASSFGTENFYEQYF.

The chain is built from TRBV19 and TRBJ2-1; D may be TRBD2 (6 bases). The CDR3 length is 13 residues. Trimming left V 6 bases short and J 6 bases short, with 12 bases between. Per the germline V gene, CDR1 is LNHDA and CDR2 is SQIVND (reference sequence). The CDR3 spells CASRGDSRNEQFF. The CDR3 region has the DNA TGTGCCAGTAGAGGGGACTCCCGCAATGAGCAGTTCTTC.

Many counts were recorded for this clonotype. The V and J genes are TRBV7-2 and TRBJ1-2; D is uncertain. V gave up 0 bases and J gave up 6 bases, with 11 bases separating them. Germline V CDR1 and CDR2: SGHTA, FQGNSA. This CDR3 spans 14 amino acids. CDR3 nucleotides: TGTGCCAGCAGCTTAGCTCCGGGTGGGGATGGCTACACCTTC. Translation gives CASSLAPGGDGYTF.

J is TRBJ2-3 and V is TRBV9, with D perhaps TRBD1 or TRBD2 (6 bases each). Germline-derived CDR1 and CDR2 are SGDLS and YYNGEE. The length of the CDR3 is 14 residues. Between the trimmed V and J ends, which lost 1 base and 4 bases, there was a span of 10 bases. DNA of the CDR3: TGTGCCAGCAGCGTACTGGGGGGCGCAGATACGCAGTATTTT. Amino acid sequence: CASSVLGGADTQYF.

This clonotype was detected a few times. V and J are TRBV24-1 and TRBJ2-5, with 8 bases aligning to TRBD2. The V and J ends lost 4 bases and 3 bases, in that order; junction bases with no gene match: 9. This CDR3 spans 16 amino acids. CDR1 and CDR2 (germline): KGHDR, SFDVKD. The DNA of the CDR3 is TGTGCCACCAGTGACGCCGGGGGGGGCGAGGAAGAGACCCAGTACTTC. Protein product: CATSDAGGGEEETQYF.

This clonotype was counted at least ten times. The chain combines TRBV6-2 or TRBV6-3 with TRBJ2-2, with D hard to call. The CDR3 is 18 amino acids. The germline CDR1 and CDR2 sequences are MNHEY and SVGEGT. V dropped 2 bases and J dropped 4 bases, with 20 bases sitting between them. The DNA for the CDR3 is TGTGCCAGCAGTTACGTGGCTAGTCTTCGAATTTTCACCGGGGAGCTGTTTTTT. Residues: CASSYVASLRIFTGELFF.

Many counts were recorded for this clonotype. The gene calls are TRBV6-2 or TRBV6-3 and TRBJ1-1; perhaps TRBD1 as D (6 bases). The CDR3 loop spans 15 amino acids. From germline, CDR1 is MNHEY and CDR2 SVGEGT. V was trimmed by 6 bases and J by 2 bases, leaving 16 bases between them. The CDR3 spells CASRQPDRINTEAFF. For the CDR3, the DNA is TGTGCCAGCAGACAACCCGACAGGATAAACACTGAAGCTTTCTTT.

In this sample, this clonotype turned up many times. This chain joins TRBV29-1 and TRBJ2-7; 8 bases agree with TRBD1. Losses at the gene ends were 4 bases for V and 2 bases for J; bases not matched to a gene: 4. Germline V CDR1 and CDR2: SQVTM, ANQGSEA. CDR3 size: 13 residues. The CDR3: CSVVDRGPYEQYF. CDR3 nucleotide sequence: TGCAGCGTTGTCGACAGGGGCCCCTACGAGCAGTACTTC.

A note on this clonotype: A much larger clone is a single base away; this may be a read error. The final CDR3 position lacks the conserved phenylalanine or tryptophan, pointing to a likely read error. J is TRBJ2-7 and V is TRBV2, with D uncertain. The germline gives CDR1 SNHLY, CDR2 FYNNEI. V was pared by 8 bases and J by 4 bases, with 6 bases between. This CDR3 is built from 10 residues. The CDR3, as DNA: TGTGCCAGCGGGGTTTACGAGCAGTACATC. Encoded protein: CASGVYEQYI.

Notes on this clonotype: A read error is possible here, since a much larger clone lies one base away. The CDR3: CASSTRLAGPETQYF. The CDR3 DNA sequence: TGTGCCAGCAGCACGAGACTAGCCGGCCCGGAGACGCAGTATTTT. The V and J genes are TRBV2 and TRBJ2-3; 7 positions match TRBD2. Germline V gene lookup returns CDR1 SNHLY and CDR2 FYNNEI. The CDR3 length is 15 residues. Losses at the gene ends were 6 bases for V and 9 bases for J; bases not matched to a gene: 15.

This chain links TRBV5-1 with TRBJ2-1; D not resolved. Germline V gives CDR1 SGHRS, CDR2 YFSETQ. V lost 0 bases and J lost 5, with 15 bases in between. The CDR3 loop spans 16 amino acids. The CDR3 nucleotides read TGCGCCAGCAGCTTGGATGCAACGATACTAAACAATGAGCAGTTCTTC. Its protein product is CASSLDATILNNEQFF.

This clonotype was counted at least ten times. The chain links TRBV2 to TRBJ2-7; D possibly matches TRBD1 or TRBD2 (5 bases each). Trimming shortened V by 7 bases and J by 7 bases, and 17 bases separated the two germline ends. This CDR3 spans 13 amino acids. CDR1 and CDR2 from the germline V gene are SNHLY and FYNNEI. The CDR3 sequence: CASNPQGRGEQYF. The CDR3 DNA sequence: TGTGCCAGCAATCCTCAGGGTCGCGGGGAGCAGTACTTC.

This clonotype was observed a handful of times. The chain carries TRBV29-1 and TRBJ1-1; 7 nucleotides match TRBD1. The V segment lost 4 bases and the J segment 5 bases; nucleotides outside the gene matches: 4. Germline V gives CDR1 SQVTM, CDR2 ANQGSEA. The CDR3 extends over 12 amino acids. In nucleotides, the CDR3 is TGCAGCGTTGCGACAGGGCGGACTGAAGCTTTCTTT. Its translation: CSVATGRTEAFF.

The chain recombines TRBV7-9 with TRBJ2-1, with 9 bases aligning to TRBD2. V lost 5 bases and J lost 5; bases outside the gene matches: 7. The CDR3 loop spans 15 amino acids. The germline CDR1 and CDR2 sequences are SEHNR and FQNEAQ (reference sequence). The CDR3 protein is CASSPGSGRHNEQFF. The DNA of the CDR3 is TGTGCCAGCAGCCCCGGTAGCGGGAGACACAATGAGCAGTTCTTC.

Ten or more counts support this clonotype. The chain recombines TRBV28 with TRBJ2-5, with 10 bases that match TRBD1. Germline V gives CDR1 MDHEN, CDR2 SYDVKM. This CDR3 region has 18 residues. With V trimmed by 5 bases and J by 5 bases, 17 bases remained unmatched. The CDR3 loop is CASSPRQGARGGDETQYF. The CDR3 region has the DNA TGTGCCAGCAGTCCGAGACAGGGGGCGCGCGGAGGGGATGAGACCCAGTACTTC.

Remarks on this clonotype: A much larger clone lies a single base off, so this may be a read error. The V and J genes are TRBV7-9 and TRBJ2-7, with a weak D call TRBD1 (5 bases). Germline values: CDR1 SEHNR, CDR2 FQNEAQ (reference sequence). CDR3 length: 14 residues. In DNA, the CDR3 is TGTGCCAGCAGCTTAGATAGGGGCCTCTACAAGCAGTACTTC. Its protein product is CASSLDRGLYKQYF. Full variable domain (missing parts from reference TRBV7-9 and TRBJ2-7): DTGVSQNPRHKITKRGQNVTFRCDPISEHNRLYWYRQTLGQGPEFLTYFQNEAQLEKSRLLSDRFSAERPKGSFSTLEIQRTEQGDSAMYLCASSLDRGLYKQYFGPGTRLTVT.

This clonotype was observed at least ten times. This chain connects TRBV12-3 or TRBV12-4 to TRBJ2-1; 8 bases are a match to TRBD2. The CDR3 consists of 14 residues. Unmatched junction bases numbered 7, after V lost 5 bases and J lost 7 bases. DNA for the CDR3: TGTGCCAGCAGTACGGGAGGGCCGCGGAATGAGCAGTTCTTC. Its protein is CASSTGGPRNEQFF.

This clonotype was detected ten times or more. The chain couples TRBV20-1 to TRBJ2-3, with 9 bases identical to TRBD2. The CDR3 consists of 16 residues. V was pared by 6 bases and J by 1 base, with 11 bases of the junction left unmatched. The germline V gene has CDR1 DFQATT and CDR2 SNEGSKA (reference sequence). CDR3 protein: CSAPDPRTSGTDTQYF. In DNA form, the CDR3 reads TGCAGTGCCCCGGACCCAAGGACTAGCGGCACAGATACGCAGTATTTT.

CDR3 protein: CASSQVVLVTGANYGYTF. The CDR3 bases are TGCGCCAGCAGCCAAGTTGTCCTTGTGACAGGTGCTAACTATGGCTACACCTTC. V and J are TRBV4-1 and TRBJ1-2; maybe TRBD1 (6 bases). The CDR3 has 18 residues. V was shortened by 1 base and J by 0 bases, with 18 bases between the two germline ends. From germline, CDR1 is MGHRA and CDR2 YSYEKL.

There are a few counts of this clonotype. The genes are TRBV7-9 and TRBJ2-7; D remains unclear. The germline V gene has CDR1 SEHNR and CDR2 FQNEAQ (reference sequence). The CDR3 totals 15 residues. Trimming shortened V by 4 bases and J by 2 bases, and 15 bases separated the two germline ends. CDR3 amino acids: CASSSPSPSTYEQYF. Written as DNA, the CDR3 is TGTGCCAGCAGCTCCCCCAGTCCATCGACCTACGAGCAGTACTTC.

Ten or more counts support this clonotype. V usage is TRBV30 and J usage is TRBJ2-1; no firm D call. Per the germline V gene, CDR1 is GTSNPN and CDR2 is SVGIG (reference sequence). The CDR3 totals 12 residues. Trimming took off 2 bases at V and 1 base at J, with 3 bases between the two ends. CDR3 residues: CAWSPSYNEQFF. The CDR3 DNA follows: TGTGCCTGGAGTCCATCCTACAATGAGCAGTTCTTC.

The chain carries TRBV6-1 and TRBJ2-7, with D unclear. Germline V gene sequence: CDR1 MNHNS, CDR2 SASEGT. This CDR3 comprises 11 residues. V shed 5 bases and J shed 5 bases, with 7 bases lying between them. The CDR3 nucleotides are TGTGCCAGCAGTAAGATGAACGAGCAGTACTTC. It specifies CASSKMNEQYF.

This clonotype was counted ten times or more. This chain uses TRBV20-1 with TRBJ2-1; D is perhaps TRBD2 (6 bases). V lost 5 bases, J lost 0 bases, and 8 bases lay in between. Germline CDR1 is DFQATT and CDR2 is SNEGSKA (reference sequence). The CDR3 is 13 amino acids. In nucleotides, the CDR3 is TGCAGTGCTGGGAGGAGCTCCTACAATGAGCAGTTCTTC. It is translated as CSAGRSSYNEQFF.

A few counts support this clonotype. This chain connects TRBV7-6 to TRBJ2-2, with TRBD1 matching 8 bases. V lost 4 bases and J lost 1; bases outside the gene matches: 5. This CDR3 comprises 16 residues. CDR1 is SGHVS and CDR2 is FNYEAQ in the germline V gene. The CDR3 region has the DNA TGTGCCAGCAGCTCTTCAGGGGGCCTGAACACCGGGGAGCTGTTTTTT. It translates to CASSSSGGLNTGELFF.